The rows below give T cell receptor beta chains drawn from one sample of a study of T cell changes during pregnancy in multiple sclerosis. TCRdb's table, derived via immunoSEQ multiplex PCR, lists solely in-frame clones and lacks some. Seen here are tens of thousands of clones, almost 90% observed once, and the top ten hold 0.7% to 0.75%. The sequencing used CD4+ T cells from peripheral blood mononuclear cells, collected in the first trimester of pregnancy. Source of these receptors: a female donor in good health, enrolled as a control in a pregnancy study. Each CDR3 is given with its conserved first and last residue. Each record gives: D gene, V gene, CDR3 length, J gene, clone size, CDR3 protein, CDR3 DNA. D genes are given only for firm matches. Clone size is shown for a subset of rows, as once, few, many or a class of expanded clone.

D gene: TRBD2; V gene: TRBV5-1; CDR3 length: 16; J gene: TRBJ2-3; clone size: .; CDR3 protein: CASSLDAGGSTDTQYF; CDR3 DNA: TGCGCCAGCAGCTTGGACGCGGGGGGTAGCACAGATACGCAGTATTTT
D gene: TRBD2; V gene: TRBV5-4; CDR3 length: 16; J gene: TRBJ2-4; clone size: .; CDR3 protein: CASSSGGGLAKNIQYF; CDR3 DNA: TGTGCCAGCAGCTCGGGGGGGGGACTAGCCAAAAACATTCAGTACTTC
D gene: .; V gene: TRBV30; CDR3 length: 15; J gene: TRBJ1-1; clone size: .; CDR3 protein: CAWSPSFVLNTEAFF; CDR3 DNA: TGTGCCTGGAGTCCCTCTTTTGTGTTGAACACTGAAGCTTTCTTT
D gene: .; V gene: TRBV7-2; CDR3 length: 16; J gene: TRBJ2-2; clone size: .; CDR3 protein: CASSLDPGINTGELFF; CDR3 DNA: TGTGCCAGCAGCTTAGATCCCGGGATCAACACCGGGGAGCTGTTTTTT
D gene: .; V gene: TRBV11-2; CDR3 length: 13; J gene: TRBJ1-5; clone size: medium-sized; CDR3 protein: CASSLGGGQPQHF; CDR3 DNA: TGTGCCAGCAGCTTGGGGGGAGGGCAGCCCCAGCATTTT
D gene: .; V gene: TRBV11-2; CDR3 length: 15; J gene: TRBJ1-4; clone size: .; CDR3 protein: CASSLDHAANEKLFF; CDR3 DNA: TGTGCCAGCAGCTTAGATCACGCGGCTAATGAAAAACTGTTTTTT
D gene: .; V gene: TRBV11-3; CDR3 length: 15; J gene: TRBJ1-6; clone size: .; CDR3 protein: CASSLDLNANTPLHF; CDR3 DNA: TGTGCCAGCAGCTTAGATCTAAACGCTAATACACCCCTCCACTTT
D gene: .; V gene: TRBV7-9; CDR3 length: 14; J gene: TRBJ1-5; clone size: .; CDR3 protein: CASSLQGGEQPQHF; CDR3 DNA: TGTGCCAGCAGCTTACAGGGAGGGGAACAGCCCCAGCATTTT
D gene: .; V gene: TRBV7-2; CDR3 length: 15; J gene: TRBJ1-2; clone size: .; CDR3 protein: CASSLINRFSYGYTF; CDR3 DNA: TGTGCCAGCAGCTTGATAAACAGGTTCAGCTATGGCTACACCTTC
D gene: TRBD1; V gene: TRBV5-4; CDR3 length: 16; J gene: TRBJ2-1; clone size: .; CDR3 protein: CASSFGQGRKYNEQFF; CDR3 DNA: TGTGCCAGCAGCTTCGGACAGGGGAGGAAGTACAATGAGCAGTTCTTC
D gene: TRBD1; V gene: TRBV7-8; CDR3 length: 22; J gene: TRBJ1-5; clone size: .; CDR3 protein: CASSLDDSMRQGGRYSNQPQHF; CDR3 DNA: TGTGCCAGCAGCTTAGATGATTCGATGAGACAGGGGGGACGGTATAGCAATCAGCCCCAGCATTTT
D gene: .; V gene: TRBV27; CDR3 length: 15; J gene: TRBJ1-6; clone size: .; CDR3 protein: CASSFGGVYNSPLHF; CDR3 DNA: TGTGCCAGCAGTTTCGGAGGGGTCTATAATTCACCCCTCCACTTT
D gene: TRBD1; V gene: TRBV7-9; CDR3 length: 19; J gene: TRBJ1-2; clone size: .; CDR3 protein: CASSPYWGDSLLANYGYTF; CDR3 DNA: TGTGCCAGCAGCCCTTATTGGGGGGACAGCTTATTAGCTAACTATGGCTACACCTTC
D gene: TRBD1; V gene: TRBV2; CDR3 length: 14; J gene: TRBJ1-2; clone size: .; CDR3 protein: CASSEEGARFGYTF; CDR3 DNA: TGTGCCAGCAGTGAAGAGGGGGCGCGTTTTGGCTACACCTTC
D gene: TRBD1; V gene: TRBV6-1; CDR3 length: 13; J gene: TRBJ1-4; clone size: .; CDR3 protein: CASDRGNEGKLFF; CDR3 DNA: TGTGCCAGCGACAGGGGGAACGAAGGAAAACTGTTTTTT
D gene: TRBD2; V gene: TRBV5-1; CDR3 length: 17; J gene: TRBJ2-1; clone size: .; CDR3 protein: CASSPLSSGAWGNEQFF; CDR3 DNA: TGCGCCAGCAGCCCCCTTTCCAGCGGGGCATGGGGCAATGAGCAGTTCTTC
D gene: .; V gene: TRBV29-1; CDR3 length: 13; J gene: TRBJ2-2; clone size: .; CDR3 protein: CSVRLFNTGELFF; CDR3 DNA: TGCAGCGTCCGCCTATTTAACACCGGGGAGCTGTTTTTT
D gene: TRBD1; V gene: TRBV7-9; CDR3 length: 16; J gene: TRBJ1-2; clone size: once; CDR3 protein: CASSRPGTGGLYGYTF; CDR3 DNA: TGTGCCAGCAGCCGCCCCGGGACAGGGGGCCTCTATGGCTACACCTTC
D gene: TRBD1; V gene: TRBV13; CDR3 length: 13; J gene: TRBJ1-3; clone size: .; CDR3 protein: CATIQGSGNTIYF; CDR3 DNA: TGTGCCACCATACAGGGGTCTGGAAACACCATATATTTT
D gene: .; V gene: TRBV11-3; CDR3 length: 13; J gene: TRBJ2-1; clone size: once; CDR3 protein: CASSVRLDYEQFF; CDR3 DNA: TGTGCCAGCAGCGTCCGATTAGACTATGAGCAGTTCTTC
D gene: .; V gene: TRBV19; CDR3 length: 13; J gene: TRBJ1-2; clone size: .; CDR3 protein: CASSPQGWEGYTF; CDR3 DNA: TGTGCCAGTAGCCCCCAAGGGTGGGAGGGCTACACCTTC
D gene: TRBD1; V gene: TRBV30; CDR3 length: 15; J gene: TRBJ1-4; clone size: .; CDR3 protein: CAWSDGTEINEKLFF; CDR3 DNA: TGTGCCTGGAGTGACGGGACAGAGATTAATGAAAAACTGTTTTTT
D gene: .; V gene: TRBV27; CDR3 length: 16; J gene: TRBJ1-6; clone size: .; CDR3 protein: CASSLLSSRGNSPLHF; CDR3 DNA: TGTGCCAGCAGTTTATTAAGTTCCAGGGGAAACTCACCCCTCCACTTT
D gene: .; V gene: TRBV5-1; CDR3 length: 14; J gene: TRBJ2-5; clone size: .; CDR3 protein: CASSRTGGEETQYF; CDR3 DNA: TGCGCCAGCAGCCGAACAGGGGGGGAAGAGACCCAGTACTTC
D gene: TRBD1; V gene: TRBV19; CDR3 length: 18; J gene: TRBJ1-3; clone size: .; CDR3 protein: CASSPRTGTLSSGNTIYF; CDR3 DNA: TGTGCCAGTAGTCCCCGGACAGGCACTCTAAGCTCTGGAAACACCATATATTTT
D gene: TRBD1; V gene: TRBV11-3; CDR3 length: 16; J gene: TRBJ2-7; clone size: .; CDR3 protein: CASSNQDRETSWEQYF; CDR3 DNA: TGTGCCAGCAGCAACCAAGACAGGGAGACGTCCTGGGAGCAGTACTTC
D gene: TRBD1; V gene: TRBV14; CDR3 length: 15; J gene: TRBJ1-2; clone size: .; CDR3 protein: CASSPPGQLNYGYTF; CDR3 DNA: TGTGCCAGCAGCCCCCCGGGACAGCTTAACTATGGCTACACCTTC
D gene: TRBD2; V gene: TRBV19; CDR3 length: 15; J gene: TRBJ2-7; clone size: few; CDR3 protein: CASRETSGSTYEQYF; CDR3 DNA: TGTGCCAGTAGGGAGACTAGCGGATCCACCTACGAGCAGTACTTC
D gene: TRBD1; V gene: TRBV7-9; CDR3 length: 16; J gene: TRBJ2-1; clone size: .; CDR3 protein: CASSFRDRGTYNEQFF; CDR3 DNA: TGTGCCAGCAGCTTCCGGGACAGGGGGACCTACAATGAGCAGTTCTTC
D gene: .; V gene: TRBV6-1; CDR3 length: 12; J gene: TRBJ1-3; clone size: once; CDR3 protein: CASSEWRRRIYF; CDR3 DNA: TGTGCCAGCAGTGAATGGCGGAGGAGGATATATTTT
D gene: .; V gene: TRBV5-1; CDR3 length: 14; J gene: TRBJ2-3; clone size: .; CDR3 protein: CASSRTDSTDTQYF; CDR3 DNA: TGCGCCAGCAGCCGGACAGACAGCACAGATACGCAGTATTTT
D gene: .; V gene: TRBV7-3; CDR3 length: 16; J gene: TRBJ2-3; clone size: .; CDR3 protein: CASSSSGPGALDTQYF; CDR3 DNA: TGTGCCAGCAGCTCATCAGGGCCAGGGGCCCTAGATACGCAGTATTTT
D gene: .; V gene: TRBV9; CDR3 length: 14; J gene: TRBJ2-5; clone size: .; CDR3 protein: CASSVAWQQETQYF; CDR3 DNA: TGTGCCAGCAGCGTAGCGTGGCAGCAAGAGACCCAGTACTTC
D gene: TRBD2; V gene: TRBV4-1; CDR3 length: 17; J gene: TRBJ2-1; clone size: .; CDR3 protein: CASSPGLAGGLGGEQFF; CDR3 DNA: TGCGCCAGCAGCCCTGGACTAGCGGGGGGGCTGGGTGGTGAGCAGTTCTTC
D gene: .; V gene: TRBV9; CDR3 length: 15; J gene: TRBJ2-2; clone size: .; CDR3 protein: CASSLQGANTGELFF; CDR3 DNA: TGTGCCAGCAGTTTACAGGGCGCGAACACCGGGGAGCTGTTTTTT
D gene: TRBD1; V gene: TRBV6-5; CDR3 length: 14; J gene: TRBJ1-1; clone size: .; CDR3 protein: CASRETGGFTEAFF; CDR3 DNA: TGTGCCAGCAGGGAGACAGGGGGCTTCACTGAAGCTTTCTTT
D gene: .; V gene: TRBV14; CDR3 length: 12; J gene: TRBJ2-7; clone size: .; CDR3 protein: CASSQVWAEQYF; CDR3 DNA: TGTGCCAGCAGCCAAGTCTGGGCCGAGCAGTACTTC
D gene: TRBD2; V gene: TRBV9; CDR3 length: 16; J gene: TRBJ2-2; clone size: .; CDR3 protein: CASSPQSGGVTGELFF; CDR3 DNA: TGTGCCAGCAGCCCGCAGAGCGGGGGGGTCACCGGGGAGCTGTTTTTT
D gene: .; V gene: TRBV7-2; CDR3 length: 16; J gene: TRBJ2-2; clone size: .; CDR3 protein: CASSRFTLRGTGELFF; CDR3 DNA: TGTGCCAGCAGCAGGTTCACCCTACGGGGGACCGGGGAGCTGTTTTTT
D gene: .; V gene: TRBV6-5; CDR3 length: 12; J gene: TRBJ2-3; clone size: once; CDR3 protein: CASSRGADTQYF; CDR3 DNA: TGTGCCAGCAGTCGCGGTGCAGATACGCAGTATTTT
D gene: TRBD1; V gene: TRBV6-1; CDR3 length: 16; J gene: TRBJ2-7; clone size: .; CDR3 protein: CASSEFLDRTSYEQYF; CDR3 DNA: TGTGCCAGCAGTGAATTTTTGGACAGGACCTCCTACGAGCAGTACTTC
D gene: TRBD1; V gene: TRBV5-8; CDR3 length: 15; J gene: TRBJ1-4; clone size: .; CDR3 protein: CASSLGTGLNEKLFF; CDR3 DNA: TGTGCCAGCAGCCTTGGGACAGGGCTTAATGAAAAACTGTTTTTT
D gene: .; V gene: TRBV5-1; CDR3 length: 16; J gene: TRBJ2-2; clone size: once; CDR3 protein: CASSSGLGVNTGELFF; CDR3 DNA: TGCGCCAGCAGCTCGGGCCTCGGGGTGAACACCGGGGAGCTGTTTTTT
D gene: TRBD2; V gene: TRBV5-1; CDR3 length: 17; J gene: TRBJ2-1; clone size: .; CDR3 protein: CASSLRLTSGGDNEQFF; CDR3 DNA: TGCGCCAGCAGCTTGAGACTGACTAGCGGGGGGGACAATGAGCAGTTCTTC
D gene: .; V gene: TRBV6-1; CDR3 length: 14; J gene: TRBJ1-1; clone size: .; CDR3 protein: CASSVRGGDTEAFF; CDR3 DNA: TGTGCCAGCAGTGTCAGGGGTGGGGACACTGAAGCTTTCTTT
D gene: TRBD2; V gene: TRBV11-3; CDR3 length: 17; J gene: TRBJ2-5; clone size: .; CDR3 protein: CASSSPGLAGGQKTQYF; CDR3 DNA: TGTGCCAGCAGCTCCCCCGGACTAGCGGGGGGGCAAAAGACCCAGTACTTC
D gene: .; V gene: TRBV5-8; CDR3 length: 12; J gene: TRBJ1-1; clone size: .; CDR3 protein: CASSLYRTEAFF; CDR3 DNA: TGTGCCAGCAGCTTGTATCGGACTGAAGCTTTCTTT
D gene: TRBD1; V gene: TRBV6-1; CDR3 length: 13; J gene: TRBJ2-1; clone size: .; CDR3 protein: CASIEGAHNEQFF; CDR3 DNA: TGTGCCAGCATCGAGGGGGCGCACAATGAGCAGTTCTTC